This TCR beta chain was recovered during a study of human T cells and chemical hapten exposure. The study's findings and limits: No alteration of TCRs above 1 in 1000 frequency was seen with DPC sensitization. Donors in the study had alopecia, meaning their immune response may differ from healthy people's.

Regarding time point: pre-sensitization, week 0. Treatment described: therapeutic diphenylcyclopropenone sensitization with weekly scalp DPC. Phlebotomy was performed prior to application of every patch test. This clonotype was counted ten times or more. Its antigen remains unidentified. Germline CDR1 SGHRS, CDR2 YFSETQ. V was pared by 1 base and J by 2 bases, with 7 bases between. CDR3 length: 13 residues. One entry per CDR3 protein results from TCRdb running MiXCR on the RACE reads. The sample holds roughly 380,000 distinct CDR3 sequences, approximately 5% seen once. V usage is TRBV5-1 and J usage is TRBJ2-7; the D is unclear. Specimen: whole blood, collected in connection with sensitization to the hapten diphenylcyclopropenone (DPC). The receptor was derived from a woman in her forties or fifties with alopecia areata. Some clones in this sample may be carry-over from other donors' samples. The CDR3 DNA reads TGCGCCAGCAGCTTGTCAGCTACCTACGAGCAGTACTTC. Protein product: CASSLSATYEQYF.